This TCR beta chain was sequenced in a study of response to subunit inactivated influenza vaccine. Study-wide points: T cells newly recruited by each seasonal influenza vaccination are few, the authors suggested.

This clonotype occurred many times. Its antigen is currently unknown. TCRdb reprocessed the RT-PCR reads via MiXCR and lists one record per CDR3 protein. The sample includes around 480,000 distinct CDR3 sequences, approximately 15% of them seen just once. The sequencing used CD4+ T cells sorted from PBMCs, collected less than 30 months after vaccination. The receptor's source is a man aged 50 to 69 who received an inactivated influenza vaccine.

CDR3 sequence reads: CSAQTGGVNQPQHF. CDR3 nucleotides: TGCAGTGCACAAACAGGGGGGGTCAATCAGCCCCAGCATTTT. The V gene is TRBV20-1, the J gene TRBJ1-5; 8 bases fit TRBD1. The CDR3 has 14 residues. Trimming took 6 bases from V and 3 from J; bases not matched to a gene: 7. CDR1 and CDR2 from the germline V gene are DFQATT and SNEGSKA (reference sequence).